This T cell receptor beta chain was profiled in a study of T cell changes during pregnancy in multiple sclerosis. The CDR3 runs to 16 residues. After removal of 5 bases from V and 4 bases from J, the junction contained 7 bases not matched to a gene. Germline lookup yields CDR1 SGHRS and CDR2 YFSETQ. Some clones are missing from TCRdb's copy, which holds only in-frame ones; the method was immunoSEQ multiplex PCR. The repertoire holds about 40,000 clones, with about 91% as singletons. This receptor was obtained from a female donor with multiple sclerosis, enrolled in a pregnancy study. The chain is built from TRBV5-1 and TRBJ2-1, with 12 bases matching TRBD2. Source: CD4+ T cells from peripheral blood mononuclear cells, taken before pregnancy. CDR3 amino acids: CASRPGLAGRYNEQFF. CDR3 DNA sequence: TGCGCCAGCAGACCGGGACTAGCGGGCCGGTACAATGAGCAGTTCTTC.